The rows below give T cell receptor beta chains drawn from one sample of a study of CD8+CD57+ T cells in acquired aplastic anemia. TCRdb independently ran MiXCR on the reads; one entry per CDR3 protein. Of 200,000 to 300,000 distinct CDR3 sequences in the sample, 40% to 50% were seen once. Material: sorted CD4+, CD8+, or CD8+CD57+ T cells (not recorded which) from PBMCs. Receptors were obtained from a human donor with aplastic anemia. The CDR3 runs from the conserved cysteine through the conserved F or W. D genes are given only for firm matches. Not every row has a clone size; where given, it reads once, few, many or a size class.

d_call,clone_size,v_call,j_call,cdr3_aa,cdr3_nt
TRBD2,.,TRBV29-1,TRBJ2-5,CSLVGRVEETQYF,TGCAGCTTAGTGGGGAGGGTCGAGGAGACCCAGTACTTC
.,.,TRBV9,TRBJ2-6,CASSVGGFNTEAF,TGTGCCAGCAGCGTAGGGGGGTTTAACACTGAAGCTTTC
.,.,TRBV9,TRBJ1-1,CASSGPRTEAFF,TGTGCCAGCAGCGGTCCCCGCACTGAAGCTTTCTTT
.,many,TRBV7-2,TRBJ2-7,CASSLGLAIYEQYF,TGTGCCAGCAGCTTAGGGCTAGCGATCTACGAGCAGTACTTC
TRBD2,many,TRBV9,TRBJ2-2,CASSVGERGTSGPGELFF,TGTGCCAGCAGCGTAGGAGAGCGGGGGACCTCGGGGCCCGGGGAGCTGTTTTTT
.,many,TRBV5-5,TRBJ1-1,CASTMRTEAFF,TGTGCCAGCACCATGAGGACTGAAGCTTTCTTT
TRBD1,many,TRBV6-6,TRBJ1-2,CASRQRQGRTNYGYTF,TGTGCCAGCAGACAAAGACAGGGTCGAACTAACTATGGCTACACCTTC
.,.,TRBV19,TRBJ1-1,CASSVLRDTEAFF,TGTGCCAGTAGTGTGCTGAGAGACACTGAAGCTTTCTTT
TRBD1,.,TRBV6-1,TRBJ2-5,CASSESPGTDKRPQYF,TGTGCCAGCAGTGAATCTCCCGGGACAGACAAGAGACCCCAGTACTTC
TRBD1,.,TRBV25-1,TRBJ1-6,CASSPGDRGKSPLHF,TGTGCCAGCAGCCCGGGGGACAGGGGAAAATCACCCCTCCACTTT
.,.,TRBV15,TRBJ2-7,CATENRPGHVSYEQYF,TGTGCCACCGAAAACAGACCGGGACACGTTTCCTACGAGCAGTACTTC
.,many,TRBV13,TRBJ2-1,CASSLRRGQFF,TGTGCCAGCAGCTTAAGGAGGGGTCAGTTCTTC
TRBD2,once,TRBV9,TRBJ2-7,CASSVGLAGDSYEQYF,TGTGCCAGCAGCGTAGGACTAGCGGGGGACTCCTACGAGCAGTACTTC
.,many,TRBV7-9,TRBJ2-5,CASSHRQDTKTQYF,TGTGCCAGCAGCCACCGACAGGATACCAAGACCCAGTACTTC
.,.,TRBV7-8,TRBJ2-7,CASSLASDGTYEQYF,TGTGCCAGCAGCTTAGCCTCGGACGGTACCTACGAGCAGTACTTC
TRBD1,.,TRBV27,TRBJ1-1,CASRTRRGTGGRQFEAFF,TGTGCCAGCAGGACGAGGAGGGGGACAGGGGGCCGCCAATTTGAAGCTTTCTTT
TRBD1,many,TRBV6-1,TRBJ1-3,CASSYAAPGTVGNTMVDF,TGTGCCAGCAGCTACGCGGCACCGGGGACAGTAGGAAACACCATGGTGGATTTT
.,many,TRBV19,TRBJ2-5,CASSIARQVGETQYF,TGTGCCAGTAGTATAGCCCGGCAGGTAGGGGAGACCCAGTACTTC
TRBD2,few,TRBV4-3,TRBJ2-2,CASSQDTSGGNTGELFF,TGCGCCAGCAGCCAAGATACTAGCGGGGGGAACACCGGGGAGCTGTTTTTT
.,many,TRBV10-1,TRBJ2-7,CASSDPGNSYEQYF,TGCGCCAGCAGTGATCCCGGGAACTCCTACGAGCAGTACTTC
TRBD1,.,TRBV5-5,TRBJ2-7,CASSRSGQGYEQYF,TGTGCCAGCAGCCGATCGGGACAGGGTTACGAGCAGTACTTC
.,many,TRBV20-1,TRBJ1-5,CSARIYGTDSYSNQPQHF,TGCAGTGCTAGGATCTATGGCACAGACTCATATAGCAATCAGCCCCAGCATTTT
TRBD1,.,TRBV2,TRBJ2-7,CATRTGPYEQYF,TGTGCCACCCGGACAGGCCCCTACGAGCAGTACTTC
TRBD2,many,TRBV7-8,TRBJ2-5,CASSMSGGNLETQYF,TGTGCCAGCAGCATGAGCGGGGGTAACTTAGAGACCCAGTACTTC
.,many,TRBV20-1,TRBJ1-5,CSASEKGIGSNQPQHF,TGCAGTGCTAGCGAAAAGGGAATTGGTAGCAATCAGCCCCAGCATTTT